A single sample gave rise to the 7 T cell receptor beta chains below, sequenced in a study of blood T cell repertoires in COVID-19 (dated by TCRdb to about 2020). Library method: the immunoSEQ multiplex PCR assay. The clones in this table, taken by TCRdb from immuneACCESS, are in-frame only. Not every clone is retained; where verified, under half of the shortfall comes from an unresolved V gene, and the cause of the rest is unknown. This sample has fewer than 150,000 clones in its table, and about 90% of those were observed once. The ten largest clones take up 15% to 20% of the sample. Sequencing was performed on peripheral blood. Receptor source: a woman in her forties or fifties who had recovered from COVID-19.

This chain links TRBV5-5 with TRBJ1-2; TRBD1 matches 10 bases. Trimming removed 1 base from V and 0 bases from J; junction bases left unmatched: 15. The CDR3 runs to 20 residues. The V gene's germline CDR1 is SGHKS and CDR2 YYEKEE (reference sequence). The CDR3 loop is CASSLHRGTGAIRANYGYTF. The CDR3 DNA reads as TGTGCCAGCAGCTTGCATCGCGGGACAGGGGCTATACGAGCTAACTATGGCTACACCTTC.

The V call is TRBV5-1, the J call TRBJ1-2, with TRBD1 as a possible D gene (5 bases). The length of the CDR3 is 14 residues. V was trimmed by 3 bases and J by 13 bases, leaving 22 bases between them. The germline gives CDR1 SGHRS, CDR2 YFSETQ. CDR3 amino acids: CASSSQGVNRACTF. As DNA, the CDR3 is TGCGCCAGCAGCTCCCAAGGGGTCAACCGGGCCTGCACCTTC.

This clone was seen only once. This chain connects TRBV11-1 to TRBJ2-1; 12 nucleotides line up with TRBD2. CDR3 length: 15 amino acids. The junction had 6 bases not matched to a gene; V was cut back by 3 bases and J by 9 bases. The germline gives CDR1 SGHAT, CDR2 FQDESV (reference sequence). The CDR3: CASSLLAGGPGEQFF. CDR3 nucleotide sequence: TGTGCCAGCAGCTTGCTAGCGGGAGGGCCAGGTGAGCAGTTCTTC.

The chain links TRBV20-1 to TRBJ2-3, with 13 nucleotides matching TRBD2. The CDR3 runs to 19 residues. CDR1 and CDR2 from the germline V gene are DFQATT and SNEGSKA (reference sequence). V lost 3 bases, J lost 0 bases, and 12 bases stayed unmatched. DNA of the CDR3: TGCAGTGCTAGTCCCACAGGACTAGCGGGGGCGCTTAGCACAGATACGCAGTATTTT. Residues: CSASPTGLAGALSTDTQYF.

The chain combines TRBV6-4 with TRBJ2-3, with TRBD2 matching 8 bases. V lost 0 bases, J lost 1 base, and 9 bases stayed unmatched. The germline CDR1 and CDR2 sequences are MRHNA and SNTAGT. The CDR3 totals 18 residues. In nucleotides, the CDR3 is TGTGCCAGCAGTGACTCGAGGGTCGTCGGGAGGGGCACAGATACGCAGTATTTT. It is translated as CASSDSRVVGRGTDTQYF.

The rearrangement links TRBV5-1 to TRBJ2-1; 9 positions agree with TRBD1. The V segment lost 5 bases and the J segment 9 bases; nucleotides outside the gene matches: 15. The CDR3 runs to 16 residues. Germline assignment: CDR1 SGHRS and CDR2 YFSETQ. For the CDR3, the DNA is TGCGCCAGCAGTCGTGTGGTACAGGGGGCGACCAGTGAGCAGTTCTTC. This encodes CASSRVVQGATSEQFF. Combining the CDR3 with reference TRBV5-1 and TRBJ2-1 gives the whole variable domain KAGVTQTPRYLIKTRGQQVTLSCSPISGHRSVSWYQQTPGQGLQFLFEYFSETQRNKGNFPGRFSGRQFSNSRSEMNVSTLELGDSALYLCASSRVVQGATSEQFFGPGTRLTVL.

This clone was counted once. The chain recombines TRBV3-1 (or the pseudogene TRBV3-2) with TRBJ2-7, with D maybe TRBD1 (7 bases). CDR3 size: 15 residues. Germline CDR1 LGHDT, CDR2 YNNKEL (reference sequence). The V and J ends lost 4 bases and 5 bases respectively, with 18 bases between them. CDR3 bases: TGTGCCAGCAGCCTCTTTTGGCAGGGGGGTCACGAGCAGTACTTC. It translates to CASSLFWQGGHEQYF.